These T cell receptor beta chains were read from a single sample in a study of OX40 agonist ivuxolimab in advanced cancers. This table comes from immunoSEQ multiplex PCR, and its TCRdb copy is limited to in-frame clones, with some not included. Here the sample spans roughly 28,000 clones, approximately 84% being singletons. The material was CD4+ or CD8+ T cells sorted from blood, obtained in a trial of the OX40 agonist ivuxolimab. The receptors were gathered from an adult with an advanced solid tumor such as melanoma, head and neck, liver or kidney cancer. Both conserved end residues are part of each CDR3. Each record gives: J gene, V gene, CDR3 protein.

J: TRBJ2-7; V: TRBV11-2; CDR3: CASSYRAYEQYF
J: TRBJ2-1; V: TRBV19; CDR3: CASSVGRFYNEQFF
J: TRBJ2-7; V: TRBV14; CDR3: CASSPGQGVFYEQYF
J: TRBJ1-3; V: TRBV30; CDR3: CAWSAGQAPSGNTIYF
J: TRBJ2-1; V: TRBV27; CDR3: CASSLSQGAYNEQFF
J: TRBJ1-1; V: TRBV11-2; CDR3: CASTYLRPTTEAFF
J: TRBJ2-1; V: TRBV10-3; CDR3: CAISPGGVNEQFF
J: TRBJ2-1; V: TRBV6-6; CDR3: CASSTKRGGYNEQFF
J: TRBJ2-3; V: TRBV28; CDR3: CASRLTRFADTQYF
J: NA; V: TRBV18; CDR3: CASSPTGAVDEQYF
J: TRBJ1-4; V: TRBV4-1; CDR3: CASSLQQGFNEKLFF
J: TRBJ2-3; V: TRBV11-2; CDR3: CASSLTGLGTDTQYF
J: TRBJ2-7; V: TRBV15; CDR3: CATSKGKVNEQYF
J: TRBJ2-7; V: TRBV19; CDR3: CASSIGGAAYEQYF
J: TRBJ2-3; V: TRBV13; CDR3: CASSPGGDSTDTQYF
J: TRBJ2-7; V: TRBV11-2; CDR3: CASSSGTGEYEQYF
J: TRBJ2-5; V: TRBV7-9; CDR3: CASSLATGSQETQYF